This T cell receptor (beta chain) was identified during a study of T cell changes during pregnancy in multiple sclerosis. Trimming took 5 bases from V and 2 from J; bases not matched to a gene: 4. The germline V gene has CDR1 MRHNA and CDR2 SNTAGT. This CDR3 has 15 amino acids. This table comes from immunoSEQ multiplex PCR, and its TCRdb copy is limited to in-frame clones, with some not included. Of around 12,000 clones listed, 88% are singletons. The sequencing here drew on CD8+ T cells from peripheral blood mononuclear cells, taken in the first trimester of pregnancy. This receptor was obtained from a female donor with multiple sclerosis, enrolled in a pregnancy study. The V and J genes are TRBV6-4 and TRBJ2-1; 9 positions match TRBD1. This CDR3 is CASSSGTGTYNEQFF. Here the CDR3 DNA reads TGTGCCAGCAGTTCCGGGACAGGGACCTACAATGAGCAGTTCTTC.